The 8 T cell receptor beta chains below all came from one sample that was sequenced in a study of blood T cell repertoires in COVID-19. Measured with immunoSEQ multiplex PCR; TCRdb has only the in-frame clones, and not every one. Of 200,000 to 250,000 clones detected, 70% to 90% appear once; the ten largest clones hold around 4%. The sequenced material came from PBMCs or T cells enriched from blood (not recorded which). These receptors all come from a woman between 35 and 50 years old with acute COVID-19.

The chain uses TRBV29-1 and TRBJ2-1, with 11 positions matching TRBD2. Unmatched junction bases numbered 4, after V lost 0 bases and J lost 6 bases. The CDR3 totals 15 residues. The V gene's germline CDR1 is SQVTM and CDR2 ANQGSEA. In DNA form, the CDR3 reads TGCAGCGTTGAAGATGGGCTAGCGGGAGGCAATGAGCAGTTCTTC. It specifies CSVEDGLAGGNEQFF.

V is TRBV7-2 and J is TRBJ1-1, with TRBD1 as a possible D gene (5 bases). V lost 5 bases to trimming and J lost 1 base, with 17 bases between them. There are 16 residues in the CDR3. The germline gives CDR1 SGHTA, CDR2 FQGNSA. The CDR3 DNA reads as TGTGCCAGCAGCCCAGAAGTAACAGGACCGAACACTGAAGCTTTCTTT. Encoded protein: CASSPEVTGPNTEAFF. Supplemented by reference TRBV7-2 and TRBJ1-1, the full variable domain reads GAGVSQSPSNKVTEKGKDVELRCDPISGHTALYWYRQSLGQGLEFLIYFQGNSAPDKSGLPSDRFSAERTGGSVSTLTIQRTQQEDSAVYLCASSPEVTGPNTEAFFGQGTRLTVV.

The chain recombines TRBV19 with TRBJ1-2, with no clear D. Trimming pared 5 bases from V and 2 bases from J, leaving 21 bases between. This CDR3 comprises 17 residues. CDR1 and CDR2 (germline): LNHDA, SQIVND (reference sequence). The CDR3, as DNA: TGTGCCAGTAGTCGATTTACGCGCGGTTCTGGGAACTATGGCTACACCTTC. Residues: CASSRFTRGSGNYGYTF.

The rearrangement links TRBV28 to TRBJ2-2, with TRBD2 identical over 8 bases. J was trimmed by 5 bases and V by 8 bases; bases with no gene match: 16. Germline lookup yields CDR1 MDHEN and CDR2 SYDVKM. The CDR3 is 17 amino acids. The CDR3 spells CASEGPVASGLTGELFF. In DNA, the CDR3 is TGTGCCAGCGAGGGACCTGTGGCTAGCGGGCTTACCGGGGAGCTGTTTTTT. Variable domain in full (rest from reference TRBV28 and TRBJ2-2): DVKVTQSSRYLVKRTGEKVFLECVQDMDHENMFWYRQDPGLGLRLIYFSYDVKMKEKGDIPEGYSVSREKKERFSLILESASTNQTSMYLCASEGPVASGLTGELFFGEGSRLTVL.

The chain uses TRBV28 and TRBJ1-5; possibly TRBD1 for D (6 bases). Deletions cut 6 bases from V and 11 bases from J, with 14 bases between. This CDR3 has 12 residues. Germline V gene lookup returns CDR1 MDHEN and CDR2 SYDVKM. The CDR3 here is CASRGDKRAQHF. The DNA of the CDR3 is TGTGCCAGCAGGGGGGACAAACGAGCCCAGCATTTT.

Here the CDR3 reads CASSFGPGTDLVKGVGISPLHF. The CDR3 DNA is TGCGCCAGCAGCTTTGGCCCCGGGACAGACCTGGTAAAGGGGGTGGGGATTTCACCCCTCCACTTT. The chain recombines TRBV5-1 with TRBJ1-6, with 7 bases that match TRBD1. V trimming: 2 bases; J trimming: 9 bases; junction bases outside the gene matches: 29. There are 22 residues in the CDR3. CDR1 and CDR2 from the germline V gene are SGHRS and YFSETQ.

The rearrangement joins TRBV19 to TRBJ2-2; 7 bases match TRBD1. This CDR3 has 14 amino acids. Germline trimming cut 5 bases from V and 8 bases from J; bases unmatched to any gene: 8. CDR1 is LNHDA and CDR2 is SQIVND in the germline V gene (reference sequence). This CDR3 reads CASSPGQSMGELFF. In DNA, the CDR3 is TGTGCCAGTAGTCCGGGACAGTCGATGGGGGAGCTGTTTTTT.

The chain employs TRBV19 and TRBJ2-1; TRBD2 might be the D (6 bases). There are 14 residues in the CDR3. V was cut by 7 bases and J by 2 bases, with 12 bases left in between. Germline V gene data show CDR1 as LNHDA and CDR2 as SQIVND (reference sequence). The CDR3 protein is CASTSQRAYNEQFF. The CDR3 DNA sequence: TGTGCCAGTACCTCCCAGCGGGCCTACAATGAGCAGTTCTTC. Full variable domain (rest looked up from reference TRBV19 and TRBJ2-1): DGGITQSPKYLFRKEGQNVTLSCEQNLNHDAMYWYRQDPGQGLRLIYYSQIVNDFQKGDIAEGYSVSREKKESFPLTVTSAQKNPTAFYLCASTSQRAYNEQFFGPGTRLTVL.